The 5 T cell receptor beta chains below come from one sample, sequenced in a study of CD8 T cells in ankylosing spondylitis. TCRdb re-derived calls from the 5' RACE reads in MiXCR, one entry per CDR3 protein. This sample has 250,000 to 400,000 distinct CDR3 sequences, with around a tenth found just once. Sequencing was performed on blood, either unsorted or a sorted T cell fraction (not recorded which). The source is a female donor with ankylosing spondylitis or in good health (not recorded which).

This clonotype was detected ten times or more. The CDR3 reads CASSPGLALDATDTQYF. CDR3 in DNA: TGCGCCAGCAGCCCCGGACTAGCTCTGGATGCCACAGATACGCAGTATTTT. J is TRBJ2-3 and V is TRBV5-1; TRBD2 aligns across 8 bases. Trimming took 4 bases from V and 2 from J; bases not matched to a gene: 12. The CDR3 extends over 17 amino acids. CDR1 and CDR2 (germline): SGHRS, YFSETQ.

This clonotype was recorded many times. The CDR3 nucleotides are TGTGCCAGTAGGACGGTATCCTACGAGCAGTACTTC. Translating gives CASRTVSYEQYF. The V call is TRBV28, the J call TRBJ2-7, with unresolved D. This CDR3 region has 12 residues. V was trimmed by 9 bases and J by 1 base, leaving 10 bases between them. CDR1 MDHEN and CDR2 SYDVKM come from the germline V gene.

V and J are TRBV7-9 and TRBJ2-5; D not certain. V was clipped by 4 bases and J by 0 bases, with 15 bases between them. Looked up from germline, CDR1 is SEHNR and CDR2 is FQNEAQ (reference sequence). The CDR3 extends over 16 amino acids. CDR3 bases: TGTGCCAGCAGCTCCTTTGGGCGGAGCGACCAAGAGACCCAGTACTTC. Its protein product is CASSSFGRSDQETQYF.

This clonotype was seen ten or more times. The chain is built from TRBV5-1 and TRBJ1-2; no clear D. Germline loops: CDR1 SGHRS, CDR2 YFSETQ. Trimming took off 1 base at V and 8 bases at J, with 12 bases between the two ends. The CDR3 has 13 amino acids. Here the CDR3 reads CASSLFGSSGYTF. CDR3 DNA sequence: TGCGCCAGCAGCTTGTTCGGCTCTTCGGGCTACACCTTC.

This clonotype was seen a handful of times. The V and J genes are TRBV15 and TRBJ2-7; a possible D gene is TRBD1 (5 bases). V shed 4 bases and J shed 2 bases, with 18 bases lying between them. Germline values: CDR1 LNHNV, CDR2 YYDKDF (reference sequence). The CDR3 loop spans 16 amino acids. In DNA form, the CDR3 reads TGTGCCACCAGCACTCAACCCAGGGTTTTCACCTACGAGCAGTACTTC. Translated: CATSTQPRVFTYEQYF.